Reported below is one T cell receptor beta chain. Authors' methods: The assay estimated nucleated cells by amplifying reference gene primers. Repertoires were generated with immunoSEQ multiplex PCR, while TCRdb's copy carries only in-frame clones and drops some. For V, J and clone size, that table is used; D and trimming come from the DNA. Counted here are under 500,000 clones, more than 85% occurring once; the ten biggest clones make up 4.3%. Germline values: CDR1 SEHNR, CDR2 FQNEAQ (reference sequence). V lost 1 base and J lost 6; bases outside the gene matches: 3. The CDR3 extends over 15 amino acids. This specimen comes from a study of blood T cell repertoires in COVID-19.

The TCR sequence derives from a woman in her 30s with acute or convalescent COVID-19. This chain connects TRBV7-9 to TRBJ1-4, with 9 bases fitting TRBD1. What was sequenced was peripheral blood. CDR3 region: CASSLGGTGYEKLFF. The CDR3 DNA sequence: TGTGCCAGCAGCTTAGGTGGGACAGGGTATGAAAAACTGTTTTTT.